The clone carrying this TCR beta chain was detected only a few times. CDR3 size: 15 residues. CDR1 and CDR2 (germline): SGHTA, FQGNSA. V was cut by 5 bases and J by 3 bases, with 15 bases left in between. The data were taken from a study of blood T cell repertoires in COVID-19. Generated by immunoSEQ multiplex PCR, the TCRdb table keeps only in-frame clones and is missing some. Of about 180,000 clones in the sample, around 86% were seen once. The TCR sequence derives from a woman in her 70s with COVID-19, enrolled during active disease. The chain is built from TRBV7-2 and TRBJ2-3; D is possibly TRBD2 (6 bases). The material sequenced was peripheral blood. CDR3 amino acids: CASSLEGRRTDTQYF. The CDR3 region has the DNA TGTGCCAGCAGCCTGGAGGGGCGTAGGACAGATACGCAGTATTTT.